This T cell receptor (beta chain) was profiled in a study of T cells after yellow fever vaccination. This clonotype appeared a few times. The CDR3 length is 14 residues. Germline assignment: CDR1 LGHDT and CDR2 YNNKEL (reference sequence). The V end lost 2 bases, the J end lost 1 base, and 9 bases lay between the germline ends. One entry per CDR3 protein, called by TCRdb with MiXCR from the 5' RACE reads. The data contain a few hundred thousand distinct CDR3 sequences, approximately 12% of them singletons. The rearrangement links TRBV3-1 to TRBJ2-7; D ambiguous. Sequenced material: CD4+ T cells sorted from PBMCs, taken 15 days after the yellow fever booster vaccination. The TCR originated in a young man who received the YFV17D yellow fever vaccine. The CDR3 loop reads CASSQFSESYEQYF. The CDR3 DNA sequence: TGTGCCAGCAGCCAATTTAGTGAGTCCTACGAGCAGTACTTC.